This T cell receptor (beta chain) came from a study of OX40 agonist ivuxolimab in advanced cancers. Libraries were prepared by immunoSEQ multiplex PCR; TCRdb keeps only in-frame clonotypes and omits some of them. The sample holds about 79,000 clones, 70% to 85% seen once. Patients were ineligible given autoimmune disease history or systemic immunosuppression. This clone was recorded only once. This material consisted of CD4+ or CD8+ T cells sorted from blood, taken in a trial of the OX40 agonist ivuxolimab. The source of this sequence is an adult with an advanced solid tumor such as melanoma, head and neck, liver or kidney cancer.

CDR3 nucleotides: TGTGCCAGCAGCCGCGACAGGGCTTGGTATTTT. It encodes CASSRDRAWYF. The rearrangement links TRBV7-9 to TRBJ1-3; 7 bases fit TRBD1. Germline V gene sequence: CDR1 SEHNR, CDR2 FQNEAQ (reference sequence). The trim removed 5 bases at V and 16 bases at J, leaving 8 bases unmatched. The CDR3 is 11 amino acids.